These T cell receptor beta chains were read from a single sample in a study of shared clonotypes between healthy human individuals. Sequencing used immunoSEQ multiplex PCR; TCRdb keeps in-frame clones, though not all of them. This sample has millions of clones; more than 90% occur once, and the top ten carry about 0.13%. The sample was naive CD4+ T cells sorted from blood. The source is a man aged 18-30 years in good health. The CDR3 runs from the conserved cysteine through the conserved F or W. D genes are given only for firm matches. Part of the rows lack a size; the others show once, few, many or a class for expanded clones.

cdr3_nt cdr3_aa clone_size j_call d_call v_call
TGTGCCAGCAGCTCAGGGGAATGGGTCTCGGGCACCGGGGAGCTGTTTTTT CASSSGEWVSGTGELFF once TRBJ2-2 - TRBV13
TGTGCCAGCAGCTCCACAAGGAGGGCCGGCACAGATACGCAGTATTTT CASSSTRRAGTDTQYF - TRBJ2-3 - TRBV7-2
TGTGCCAGCAGCTCTGCAGGGGCGAACACCGGGGAGCTGTTTTTT CASSSAGANTGELFF - TRBJ2-2 - TRBV19
TGCGCCAGCATGACAGCTCGGGACAGCTCCTACGAGCAGTACTTC CASMTARDSSYEQYF - TRBJ2-7 TRBD1 TRBV10-2
TGCAGCGTCTCTGGTTCTGAGACCCAGTACTTC CSVSGSETQYF - TRBJ2-5 - TRBV29-1
TGCGCCAGCAGCTTGGGAGGGACTAGCGGGAAGGCAGATACGCAGTATTTT CASSLGGTSGKADTQYF - TRBJ2-3 TRBD2 TRBV5-1
TGTGCCAGCTCACCGGTCGCAGAGACCCAGTACTTC CASSPVAETQYF - TRBJ2-5 - TRBV18
TGTGCCTGGAGTACCCTCAGGGGGGGTAATTCACCCCTCCACTTT CAWSTLRGGNSPLHF - TRBJ1-6 TRBD1 TRBV30
TGTGCCAGCAGCCCCGACAGGGGGCGCGACAATGAGCAGTTCTTC CASSPDRGRDNEQFF - TRBJ2-1 TRBD1 TRBV7-2
TGTGCCAGCAGCTCGATTTCGGGCCCACCCTACACAGATACGCAGTATTTT CASSSISGPPYTDTQYF - TRBJ2-3 - TRBV5-4
TGTGCCTGGAACAGGGGGCCAGATACGCAGTATTTT CAWNRGPDTQYF - TRBJ2-3 TRBD1 TRBV30
TGTGCCAGCAGCCCAGCGGGGGGCCCCTACAATGAGCAGTTCTTC CASSPAGGPYNEQFF - TRBJ2-1 TRBD2 TRBV9
TGCGCCAGCAGCTCCAGACTAGACTACGAGCAGTACTTC CASSSRLDYEQYF - TRBJ2-7 - TRBV5-1
TGTGCCATCAGGGAGACTAGCGGCCCCTACGAGCAGTACTTC CAIRETSGPYEQYF once TRBJ2-7 TRBD2 TRBV10-3
TGTGCCAGCAGTTTAGGAGTGCGGGGGGGCTCAGATACGCAGTATTTT CASSLGVRGGSDTQYF - TRBJ2-3 TRBD2 TRBV28
TGTGCCTTTAGCGGGGGGCCAGAGAACACCGGGGAGCTGTTTTTT CAFSGGPENTGELFF - TRBJ2-2 TRBD2 TRBV30
TGCGCCAGCAGTGAGTCCGTTTTGAGGGGTGAGCAGTTCTTC CASSESVLRGEQFF - TRBJ2-1 - TRBV10-2
TGTGCCAGCAGTTTACGACCATACTACGAGCAGTACTTC CASSLRPYYEQYF - TRBJ2-7 - TRBV27
TGTGCCAGCAGTTACTCGAGGGACACCATCTACGAGCAGTACTTC CASSYSRDTIYEQYF - TRBJ2-7 - TRBV6-6
TGTGCCAGTAGTATAGCGTCTAGCGGATTCTACAATGAGCAGTTCTTC CASSIASSGFYNEQFF - TRBJ2-1 TRBD2 TRBV19
TGTGCCAGCAGTCGGACAGGGGGAACCAATCAGCCCCAGCATTTT CASSRTGGTNQPQHF - TRBJ1-5 TRBD1 TRBV6-5
TGTGCCTGGGGGACAGGGAAGAACACTGAAGCTTTCTTT CAWGTGKNTEAFF - TRBJ1-1 TRBD1 TRBV30
TGTGCCAGCAGCTTAGCGCGTGGACAGGGATACGAGCAGTACTTC CASSLARGQGYEQYF - TRBJ2-7 TRBD1 TRBV7-9
TGTGCCAGCAGCCTCGGGGGTTCTAGCACAGATACGCAGTATTTT CASSLGGSSTDTQYF - TRBJ2-3 - TRBV5-4
TGTGCCAGCAGCACCCAAACACAGGGGGCTAACTATGGCTACACCTTC CASSTQTQGANYGYTF - TRBJ1-2 TRBD1 TRBV9
TGTGCCAGCAGCCCTAGCGGGAGAGAGGGGACCCAGTACTTC CASSPSGREGTQYF - TRBJ2-5 TRBD2 TRBV5-4
TGCGCCAGCAGCCTGATGGCAGGGGGGGTTACTGAAGCTTTCTTT CASSLMAGGVTEAFF - TRBJ1-1 TRBD1 TRBV4-1
TGTGCCAGCAGCTTACAGGGGGATACGCAGTATTTT CASSLQGDTQYF once TRBJ2-3 - TRBV11-3
TGTGCCATCAGTGAGTCGGGTAGTCCCCAAGAGACCCAGTACTTC CAISESGSPQETQYF once TRBJ2-5 - TRBV10-3
TGTGCCAGCAGTCCTCCCAACCCGATGACACCGACCCCTTATGGCTACACCTTC CASSPPNPMTPTPYGYTF once TRBJ1-2 - TRBV28
TGTGCCAGTACAGGGTTGGAACTCGGCAATCAGCCCCAGCATTTT CASTGLELGNQPQHF - TRBJ1-5 - TRBV19
TGTGCCAGCAGCTTAGATCGGGAGGCAGGGAACGGCTACGAGCAGTACTTC CASSLDREAGNGYEQYF - TRBJ2-7 TRBD2 TRBV7-8
TGTGCCAGCAGCCCACGGGGGCTAGCGGGGACGGATTTTGAAGATACGCAGTATTTT CASSPRGLAGTDFEDTQYF - TRBJ2-3 TRBD2 TRBV9
TGTGCCAGCAGACTAAGGGACTTGATACCCTACGAGCAGTACTTC CASRLRDLIPYEQYF - TRBJ2-7 - TRBV6-1
TGCGCCAGCAGCCAAGGAGTGGGACCTGAAGATACGCAGTATTTT CASSQGVGPEDTQYF - TRBJ2-3 - TRBV4-3
TGTGCCAGCAGCTTAGTTATTGCAACTAATGAAAAACTGTTTTTT CASSLVIATNEKLFF - TRBJ1-4 - TRBV11-2
TGTGCCAGCAGCACCGAAAGAGGAGGCTACACCTTC CASSTERGGYTF - TRBJ1-2 - TRBV7-8
TGCGCCAGCAGCTTGGAACAGGGGGCCAATGAGCAGTTCTTC CASSLEQGANEQFF - TRBJ2-1 TRBD1 TRBV5-1
TGTGCCAGCAGCTTACAGGGACTAGCGGTTAGAGAGACCCAGTACTTC CASSLQGLAVRETQYF - TRBJ2-5 TRBD2 TRBV7-9
TGTGCCATCCGGACAGGGGACAACGAGCAGTACTTC CAIRTGDNEQYF - TRBJ2-7 TRBD1 TRBV10-3
TGCGCCAGCAGCGCACTGGGCGCTGCCTACGAGCAGTACTTC CASSALGAAYEQYF - TRBJ2-7 - TRBV5-1
TGTGCCAGCAGTGACTCTATGCGGAGGGAACGAAATAGCAATCAGCCCCAGCATTTT CASSDSMRRERNSNQPQHF once TRBJ1-5 - TRBV6-4
TGTGCCAGCAGGGACGGTAACACAGATACGCAGTATTTT CASRDGNTDTQYF - TRBJ2-3 - TRBV28
TGTGCCAGCAGCTCCTCCACGAGGGGGTCTGGAAACACCATATATTTT CASSSSTRGSGNTIYF - TRBJ1-3 - TRBV9
TGCGCCAGCAGCCAAGACTCGGGACTGACTTATGGCTACACCTTC CASSQDSGLTYGYTF - TRBJ1-2 - TRBV4-3
TGTGCCTGGAGTGTACAGGGAGCAAATAGCAATCAGCCCCAGCATTTT CAWSVQGANSNQPQHF - TRBJ1-5 - TRBV30
TGTGCCAGCAGCACTAGCGGGACGGGGCAGTATTTT CASSTSGTGQYF - TRBJ2-3 TRBD2 TRBV5-6
TGTGCCAGCAGTGAAAGGGCCAGGGGGCTTGAGCAGTACTTC CASSERARGLEQYF - TRBJ2-7 TRBD1 TRBV6-1
TGTGCCATCAGTGAGCCAGGACAGATTAACGGCTACGAGCAGTACTTC CAISEPGQINGYEQYF - TRBJ2-7 - TRBV10-3
TGTGCCAGCAGCGGCCAGACCCCCGACATTCAGTACTTC CASSGQTPDIQYF - TRBJ2-4 - TRBV7-8
TGTGCCAGCAGTTACGGGTTGGGAATCTATAATTCACCCCTCCACTTT CASSYGLGIYNSPLHF - TRBJ1-6 - TRBV6-5
TGTGCCAGCTCACCACTAGCGGGAGTGGAGACCCAGTACTTC CASSPLAGVETQYF - TRBJ2-5 TRBD2 TRBV18